These 21 T cell receptor beta chains came from one sample sequenced in a study of blood T cells in healthy people across ages. For the second PCR, which ran for about 6 to 11 cycles, a sample-barcoded 5' primer and a J-beta primer mix were used. MiXCR, run by TCRdb on the 5' RACE reads, gives a single entry per CDR3 protein. Of around 1.7 million distinct CDR3 sequences detected, roughly 30% appear once; the ten largest clones hold roughly 8%. The material sequenced was blood. The source is a woman aged 25 to 39 in good health.

This clonotype has at least ten counts. This chain joins TRBV5-1 and TRBJ2-6; perhaps TRBD1 as D (5 bases). CDR1 and CDR2 (germline): SGHRS, YFSETQ. Deletions cut 5 bases from V and 0 bases from J, with 12 bases between. The CDR3 covers 16 residues. In DNA, the CDR3 is TGCGCCAGCAGTAGGGGTCTAAGCTCTGGGGCCAACGTCCTGACTTTC. Translated, it gives CASSRGLSSGANVLTF.

This clonotype turned up a few times. In DNA, the CDR3 is TGTGCCAGCAGCCCATATGTCGAGAACACTGAAGCTTTCTTT. Amino acid sequence: CASSPYVENTEAFF. The chain couples TRBV7-9 to TRBJ1-1; D call uncertain. The CDR3 extends over 14 amino acids. Germline V gene sequence: CDR1 SEHNR, CDR2 FQNEAQ (reference sequence). The V gene lost 5 bases and the J gene lost 1 base, with 11 bases spanning the gap.

V usage is TRBV7-2 and J usage is TRBJ2-4; 13 bases agree with TRBD2. The J call could be wrong; TRBJ2-7 is a better fit for the DNA end. CDR1 and CDR2 from the germline V gene are SGHTA and FQGNSA. CDR3 size: 15 residues. The CDR3 DNA follows: TGTGCCAGCAGCCGGACTAGCGGGGGAATCTACGAGCAGTACTTC. Translation gives CASSRTSGGIYEQYF.

This clonotype has more than one count but fewer than ten. The rearrangement joins TRBV20-1 to TRBJ2-1; TRBD2 might be the D (6 bases). Looked up from germline, CDR1 is DFQATT and CDR2 is SNEGSKA (reference sequence). CDR3 length: 13 residues. V shed 0 bases and J shed 5 bases, with 8 bases lying between them. CDR3 nucleotides: TGCAGTGCTAGAGATTGGAGGGACAATGAGCAGTTCTTC. Translation: CSARDWRDNEQFF.

Only a few counts were recorded for this clonotype. The chain has TRBV3-1 and TRBJ1-3, with D uncertain. Germline V gene data show CDR1 as LGHDT and CDR2 as YNNKEL (reference sequence). With 0 bases removed from V and 7 bases from J, the gap between germline ends came to 4 bases. This CDR3 comprises 12 residues. The CDR3 coding sequence is TGTGCCAGCAGCCAAGAGGCGAACACCATATATTTT. This sequence encodes CASSQEANTIYF.

CDR3 in DNA: TGTGCCACCAGTGACGACCGGACTAGCGGGAGGGCCTTGTTCTTC. Translation gives CATSDDRTSGRALFF. The rearrangement joins TRBV24-1 to TRBJ2-1; 15 nucleotides match TRBD2. V was clipped by 4 bases and J by 15 bases; unmatched bases: 9. Germline assignment: CDR1 KGHDR and CDR2 SFDVKD. The CDR3 runs 15 residues.

A note on this clonotype: Compared with germline, one end of the junction differs, possibly owing to a read error. V gene TRBV5-1 combines with J gene TRBJ1-1; possibly TRBD1 for D (6 bases). The CDR3 sequence is 13 residues long. Germline V gene data show CDR1 as SGHRS and CDR2 as YFSETQ. The DNA of the CDR3 is TGTGCCAGCAGTTCGACAGGACACACTGAAGCTTTCTTT. Protein sequence: CASSSTGHTEAFF.

The chain employs TRBV29-1 and TRBJ1-1; 9 positions match TRBD1. The V gene end was trimmed by 6 bases and the J gene end by 7 bases; junction bases not matched to a gene: 6. The germline gives CDR1 SQVTM, CDR2 ANQGSEA. CDR3 length equals 12 residues. The CDR3 DNA is TGCAGCGTCTTCGACAGGGGGATTGAAGCTTTCTTT. Protein sequence: CSVFDRGIEAFF.

V and J are TRBV9 and TRBJ2-7; D is possibly TRBD1 or TRBD2 (5 bases each). CDR3 size: 16 residues. V dropped 4 bases and J dropped 5 bases, with 22 bases sitting between them. Germline loops: CDR1 SGDLS, CDR2 YYNGEE. Here the CDR3 DNA reads TGTGCCAGCAGCTCTCCCGGGACCGGGAAGGTCCACGAGCAGTACTTC. Protein sequence: CASSSPGTGKVHEQYF.

This clonotype was counted a few times. The chain recombines TRBV30 with TRBJ2-1; 9 bases map to TRBD2. This CDR3 region has 15 residues. Trimming cost V 0 bases and J 10 bases; bases outside gene matches: 10. Germline values: CDR1 GTSNPN, CDR2 SVGIG (reference sequence). CDR3 bases: TGTGCCTGGAGTGTAACGTTAGCGGGAGCTGGCGAGCAGTTCTTC. This sequence encodes CAWSVTLAGAGEQFF.

This sequence joins TRBV9 and TRBJ2-3; 8 bases are shared with TRBD2. Losses at the gene ends were 4 bases for V and 4 bases for J; bases not matched to a gene: 11. Germline loops: CDR1 SGDLS, CDR2 YYNGEE. This CDR3 spans 16 amino acids. The CDR3: CASSRGGLILPDTQYF. As DNA, the CDR3 is TGTGCCAGCAGCCGCGGGGGGCTAATACTCCCAGATACGCAGTATTTT.

The sample holds a few counts of this clonotype. The chain couples TRBV6-5 to TRBJ2-1, with 9 nucleotides matching TRBD1. The last part of the DNA fits TRBJ2-7 better; the J call may be wrong. The CDR3 length is 14 residues. CDR1 MNHEY and CDR2 SVGAGI come from the germline V gene. The CDR3 DNA reads as TGTGCCAGTCAACCGGGACAGGGCCACAATGAGCAGTACTTC. Translation: CASQPGQGHNEQYF.

This clonotype occurred many times. This rearrangement joins TRBV9 to TRBJ2-7, with 7 bases fitting TRBD2. The CDR3 is 13 amino acids. J was trimmed by 7 bases and V by 4 bases; bases with no gene match: 8. CDR1 and CDR2 from the germline V gene are SGDLS and YYNGEE. The CDR3 DNA reads TGTGCCAGCAGCTCGGGACTAAAAATGGAGCAGTACTTC. Its translation is CASSSGLKMEQYF.

The chain employs TRBV7-6 and TRBJ2-3; TRBD2 matches 7 bases. CDR1 and CDR2 (germline): SGHVS, FNYEAQ. This CDR3 comprises 14 residues. The trim removed 10 bases at V and 0 bases at J, leaving 7 bases unmatched. The CDR3 reads CATGEGLSTDTQYF. DNA for the CDR3: TGTGCCACCGGGGAGGGCCTTAGCACAGATACGCAGTATTTT.

Points on this clonotype: At one end, the junction sequence differs from germline, possibly due to a read error. The chain couples TRBV5-1 to TRBJ2-4; D may be TRBD2 (6 bases). The DNA end lines up better with TRBJ2-7; the J call may be wrong. CDR3 length: 17 residues. The germline CDR1 and CDR2 sequences are SGHRS and YFSETQ. The CDR3 DNA sequence: TGCACCAGCAGTCTCCGAGTAAGAAGCGGGCGACCCTACGAGCAGTACTTC. The encoded protein is CTSSLRVRSGRPYEQYF.

This clonotype was seen a handful of times. The gene calls are TRBV20-1 and TRBJ2-3; D is ambiguous. Germline lookup yields CDR1 DFQATT and CDR2 SNEGSKA (reference sequence). V lost 6 bases and J 0 bases, leaving 16 bases between the germline ends. The CDR3 totals 15 residues. DNA of the CDR3: TGCAGTGCCCCCGGGCTAACTCGTAGCACAGATACGCAGTATTTT. Encoded protein: CSAPGLTRSTDTQYF.

This clonotype showed up just a few times. The chain carries TRBV2 and TRBJ2-7; D perhaps matches TRBD2 (5 bases). The CDR3 is 14 residues long. The ends were cut back, 9 bases at V and 5 bases at J, with 20 bases in the middle. The germline V gene encodes CDR1 SNHLY and CDR2 FYNNEI. DNA for the CDR3: TGTGCCAGTCGCGAGAGAAGCGGTGCTAACGAGCAGTACTTC. This encodes CASRERSGANEQYF.

The chain carries TRBV28 and TRBJ2-2, with a tentative D call TRBD1 (7 bases). The CDR3 runs 15 residues. Germline V gene lookup returns CDR1 MDHEN and CDR2 SYDVKM. Trimming stripped 1 base from V and 5 bases from J, with 11 bases between. CDR3 residues: CASSLFAGGTGELFF. In DNA, the CDR3 is TGTGCCAGCAGTTTATTCGCAGGGGGGACCGGGGAGCTGTTTTTT.

This chain connects TRBV6-2 or TRBV6-3 to TRBJ2-5; weak D call: TRBD2 (6 bases). The germline V and J ends were trimmed by 6 bases and 9 bases, with 14 bases remaining between them. Germline loops: CDR1 MNHEY, CDR2 SVGEGT. The CDR3 runs 12 residues. The CDR3 sequence: CASSRTWEAQYF. CDR3 DNA sequence: TGTGCCAGCAGCCGGACATGGGAGGCCCAGTACTTC.

In this sample, this clonotype turned up many times. The chain has TRBV7-2 and TRBJ2-1; 9 nucleotides agree with TRBD2. The J segment lost 8 bases and the V segment lost 6 bases, leaving 8 bases of the junction unmatched. This CDR3 comprises 14 residues. From germline, CDR1 is SGHTA and CDR2 FQGNSA. CDR3 sequence: CASSQGLAFDEQFF. The CDR3 DNA reads TGTGCCAGCAGTCAAGGACTAGCGTTCGATGAGCAGTTCTTC.

The V gene is TRBV7-6, the J gene TRBJ1-4; the D gene is possibly TRBD1 (5 bases). The CDR3 covers 16 residues. V lost 4 bases, J lost 1 base, and 13 bases lay in between. The germline CDR1 and CDR2 sequences are SGHVS and FNYEAQ. Written as DNA, the CDR3 is TGTGCCAGCAGCTGGGGTCACGGGGGAACTAATGAAAAACTGTTTTTT. Translation gives CASSWGHGGTNEKLFF.